What follows are 2 T cell receptor beta chains derived from one specimen sequenced in a study of cytomegalovirus exposure and HLA in healthy donors. 60 Vbeta and 13 Jbeta primers were used in PCR. Assay used: immunoSEQ multiplex PCR; TCRdb lists only in-frame clones, some missing. The table for this sample gives roughly 100,000 clones. The sequenced sample consisted of PBMCs. The origin of the receptors is a man aged 50-59 years in good health and CMV-seropositive.

This CDR3 reads CASSPPPGQGRHYGYTF. The CDR3 DNA follows: TGTGCCAGCAGCCCTCCTCCGGGACAGGGGAGGCACTATGGCTACACCTTC. The gene calls are TRBV28 and TRBJ1-2, with TRBD1 matching over 10 bases. J lost 3 bases, V lost 6 bases, and 13 bases had no gene match. Germline-derived CDR1 and CDR2 are MDHEN and SYDVKM. The CDR3 sequence is 17 residues long.

The rearrangement uses TRBV2 and TRBJ1-2; TRBD1 matches at 7 bases. Per germline, CDR1 SNHLY and CDR2 FYNNEI. The CDR3 is made up of 15 amino acids. Unmatched junction bases numbered 7, after V lost 3 bases and J lost 3 bases. The CDR3 DNA follows: TGTGCCAGCAGTGAGGGGACAGCTACCTACTATGGCTACACCTTC. As protein: CASSEGTATYYGYTF.